Sequencing of this T cell receptor (beta chain) was carried out in a study of tissue T cells after allogeneic stem cell transplantation. Study conclusions and caveats: Anatomically similar tissues had similar TCR repertoires within each patient. Some tissue clones might be persisting host cells; their alloreactivity or antigen specificity was not determined. Only a limited share of tissue TCRs appeared in blood or spleen.

Comments on this clone: No antigen is known for it.

GI sites, liver, skin and spleen were taken after median 9.75 post-mortem hours. Trimming stripped 2 bases from V and 1 base from J, with 11 bases between. The length of the CDR3 is 15 residues. The germline CDR1 and CDR2 sequences are SGHTA and FQGNSA. Data came from immunoSEQ multiplex PCR; TCRdb stores just in-frame clones and leaves some out. The table shows 20,000 to 30,000 clones, with over 70% occurring only once. This chain uses TRBV7-2 with TRBJ2-5; no reliable D call. This specimen was tissue from the ileum, taken at autopsy. This receptor was taken from an older female donor with lung cancer. CDR3 nucleotide sequence: TGTGCCAGCAGCTTATGGCCCGACTCCCAAGAGACCCAGTACTTC. Its protein product is CASSLWPDSQETQYF.